The rows below give T cell receptor beta chains drawn from one sample of a study of high-grade serous ovarian cancer treatment subgroups. Measured with immunoSEQ multiplex PCR; TCRdb has only the in-frame clones, and not every one. This table holds about 15,000 clones, around 85% found once. The sample was tumor tissue. The origin of the receptors is a human donor with high-grade serous ovarian cancer. CDR3s include the opening cysteine and the closing phenylalanine or tryptophan. The D gene is left open where the match is weak. Not every row has a clone size; where given, it reads once, few, many or a size class.

V gene: TRBV4-3; clone size: .; D gene: TRBD1; J gene: TRBJ1-6; CDR3 DNA: TGCGCCAGCAGCCAAGATGAAGGGACAGGGGGATCACCCCTCCACTTT; CDR3 protein: CASSQDEGTGGSPLHF
V gene: TRBV10-3; clone size: few; D gene: TRBD1; J gene: TRBJ2-2; CDR3 DNA: TGTGCCATCAGTGAACCGGGGACAGGGGTGGCCGGGGAGCTGTTTTTT; CDR3 protein: CAISEPGTGVAGELFF
V gene: TRBV5-1; clone size: once; D gene: .; J gene: TRBJ1-1; CDR3 DNA: TGCGCCAGCAGCCAGTCCCGAAGGACTGAAGCTTTCTTT; CDR3 protein: CASSQSRRTEAFF
V gene: TRBV18; clone size: .; D gene: .; J gene: TRBJ2-2; CDR3 DNA: TGTGCCAGCTCACCACCGGGTGTATACGGGACCGGGGAGCTGTTTTTT; CDR3 protein: CASSPPGVYGTGELFF
V gene: TRBV5-1; clone size: .; D gene: TRBD2; J gene: TRBJ2-2; CDR3 DNA: TGCGCCAGCAGCTTGGATAGCGGGGGCACCGGGGAGCTGTTTTTT; CDR3 protein: CASSLDSGGTGELFF
V gene: TRBV19; clone size: few; D gene: .; J gene: TRBJ2-7; CDR3 DNA: TGTGCCACGGCGGCGGAACTCTCCTACGAGCAGTACTTC; CDR3 protein: CATAAELSYEQYF
V gene: TRBV4-3; clone size: .; D gene: TRBD1; J gene: TRBJ2-7; CDR3 DNA: TGCGCCAGCAGCCAGACGGGACAGGGGGAGCAGTACTTC; CDR3 protein: CASSQTGQGEQYF
V gene: TRBV6-5; clone size: .; D gene: .; J gene: TRBJ1-2; CDR3 DNA: TGTGCCAGCAGTTACTTGGGGGATTCCTATGGCTACACCTTC; CDR3 protein: CASSYLGDSYGYTF
V gene: TRBV5-1; clone size: .; D gene: .; J gene: TRBJ2-3; CDR3 DNA: TGCGCCAGCAGTTCAGGGTTCGCTAGCACAGATACGCAGTATTTT; CDR3 protein: CASSSGFASTDTQYF
V gene: TRBV4-1; clone size: .; D gene: .; J gene: TRBJ1-5; CDR3 DNA: TGCGCCAGCAGCCAAGAGGCAAATAGCAATCAGCCCCAGCATTTT; CDR3 protein: CASSQEANSNQPQHF
V gene: TRBV7-3; clone size: .; D gene: TRBD2; J gene: TRBJ2-2; CDR3 DNA: TGTGCCAGCAGCTTAGGGTTAGCGGGGGGGCCCACCGGGGAGCTGTTTTTT; CDR3 protein: CASSLGLAGGPTGELFF
V gene: TRBV7-9; clone size: .; D gene: .; J gene: TRBJ2-3; CDR3 DNA: TGTGCCAGCAGCTTACAGCCGGGAGCAGATACGCAGTATTTT; CDR3 protein: CASSLQPGADTQYF
V gene: TRBV7-9; clone size: .; D gene: .; J gene: TRBJ2-7; CDR3 DNA: TGTGCCAGCAGCCTAATGACACCCGGAGCCTACGAGCAGTACTTC; CDR3 protein: CASSLMTPGAYEQYF
V gene: TRBV10-3; clone size: .; D gene: .; J gene: TRBJ2-7; CDR3 DNA: TGTGCCATCTTAAACCCGGGGAGCTCCTACGAGCAGTACTTC; CDR3 protein: CAILNPGSSYEQYF
V gene: TRBV14; clone size: .; D gene: .; J gene: TRBJ1-2; CDR3 DNA: TGTGCCAGCAGCCAAGGCGTAAACTATGGCTACACCTTC; CDR3 protein: CASSQGVNYGYTF
V gene: TRBV2; clone size: .; D gene: .; J gene: TRBJ2-2; CDR3 DNA: TGTGCCAGCAGTCAGACTAGGGGCACCGGGGAGCTGTTTTTT; CDR3 protein: CASSQTRGTGELFF
V gene: TRBV10-2; clone size: .; D gene: TRBD1; J gene: TRBJ2-7; CDR3 DNA: TGCGCCAGCAGTGAGCACGGGACAGGCGGTTCCTACGAGCAGTACTTC; CDR3 protein: CASSEHGTGGSYEQYF
V gene: TRBV9; clone size: .; D gene: .; J gene: TRBJ2-5; CDR3 DNA: TGTGCCAGCAGCGTAGATCCTAGCCGCGAGACCCAGTACTTC; CDR3 protein: CASSVDPSRETQYF
V gene: TRBV5-1; clone size: .; D gene: .; J gene: TRBJ1-4; CDR3 DNA: TGCGCCAGCAGCTTAAGTGGACGTGAAAAACTGTTTTTT; CDR3 protein: CASSLSGREKLFF
V gene: TRBV6-5; clone size: .; D gene: .; J gene: TRBJ2-5; CDR3 DNA: TGTGCCAGCAGTTACGGGTCGTCCCCAGAGACCCAGTACTTC; CDR3 protein: CASSYGSSPETQYF
V gene: TRBV7-2; clone size: .; D gene: .; J gene: TRBJ2-1; CDR3 DNA: TGTGCCAGCAGCTTAGCCGCAGACAGATACAATGAGCAGTTCTTC; CDR3 protein: CASSLAADRYNEQFF
V gene: TRBV2; clone size: .; D gene: TRBD1; J gene: TRBJ2-6; CDR3 DNA: TGTGCCAGGAAGGACAGGGAGGTTGGGGCCAACGTCCTGACTTTC; CDR3 protein: CARKDREVGANVLTF
V gene: TRBV7-9; clone size: .; D gene: TRBD1; J gene: TRBJ2-1; CDR3 DNA: TGTGCCAGCAGCTTCTACCCAGGGACAGCCGATGAGCAGTTCTTC; CDR3 protein: CASSFYPGTADEQFF
V gene: TRBV27; clone size: .; D gene: TRBD1; J gene: TRBJ2-3; CDR3 DNA: TGTGCCAGCAGTTTATCGACCCTCCGCGGACAGGGGGCAGATACGCAGTATTTT; CDR3 protein: CASSLSTLRGQGADTQYF
V gene: TRBV28; clone size: .; D gene: TRBD2; J gene: TRBJ2-5; CDR3 DNA: TGTGCCAGCAGTTTATTCGGGAGGGCTAGCGGGGGGACCCCCCAAGAGACCCAGTACTTC; CDR3 protein: CASSLFGRASGGTPQETQYF
V gene: TRBV12-1; clone size: once; D gene: .; J gene: TRBJ2-3; CDR3 DNA: TGTGCCAGCAGCTTTAGACAGGGAGGAGATACGCAGTATTTT; CDR3 protein: CASSFRQGGDTQYF
V gene: TRBV5-1; clone size: .; D gene: TRBD1; J gene: TRBJ2-7; CDR3 DNA: TGCGCCAGCAGCCCGGACGACCCGGGACAGGGGAGGCAGTACTTC; CDR3 protein: CASSPDDPGQGRQYF